This passage covers 23 T cell receptor beta chains from one sample sequenced in a study of T cell responses to AZD1222 COVID-19 vaccine. The protocol was immunoSEQ multiplex PCR, while the TCRdb copy is restricted to in-frame clones and leaves out a portion. The sample contains under 100,000 clones, about 88% of which appear only once. This specimen was peripheral blood, taken on day 0 of AZD1222 vaccination. These receptors were collected from an adult in good health.

This chain links TRBV5-4 with TRBJ2-2; 10 bases agree with TRBD2. Germline-derived CDR1 and CDR2 are SGHNT and YYREEE (reference sequence). The V gene end was trimmed by 4 bases and the J gene end by 4 bases; junction bases not matched to a gene: 7. The CDR3 loop spans 16 amino acids. The CDR3 is CASSQIAGGSTGELFF. The CDR3 bases are TGTGCCAGCAGCCAAATAGCGGGGGGCTCCACCGGGGAGCTGTTTTTT.

This rearrangement joins TRBV10-3 to TRBJ2-2; the match to TRBD2 covers 14 bases. This CDR3 contains 16 residues. Per germline, CDR1 ENHRY and CDR2 SYGVKD. V was clipped by 4 bases and J by 5 bases; unmatched bases: 3. The CDR3 here is CAISAGLAGGTGELFF. The CDR3 DNA reads as TGTGCCATCAGTGCCGGACTAGCGGGGGGAACCGGGGAGCTGTTTTTT.

The rearrangement joins TRBV28 to TRBJ1-2; 7 bases line up with TRBD1. V was pared by 2 bases and J by 8 bases, with 8 bases of the junction left unmatched. Looked up from germline, CDR1 is MDHEN and CDR2 is SYDVKM. The CDR3 length is 14 residues. CDR3 nucleotide sequence: TGTGCCAGCAGTTTACGATTCAGGGGGGGCGGCTACACCTTC. Translation: CASSLRFRGGGYTF.

The rearrangement joins TRBV3-1 (or the pseudogene TRBV3-2) to TRBJ1-2, with TRBD1 as a possible D gene (5 bases). Germline values: CDR1 LGHDT, CDR2 YNNKEL (reference sequence). Trimming shortened V by 4 bases and J by 2 bases, and 11 bases separated the two germline ends. CDR3 length: 14 residues. CDR3 protein: CASSPRAGNYGYTF. The CDR3 bases are TGTGCCAGCAGCCCCAGGGCAGGGAACTATGGCTACACCTTC.

This chain links TRBV7-9 with TRBJ1-5, with TRBD1 identical over 11 bases. The germline V gene has CDR1 SEHNR and CDR2 FQNEAQ (reference sequence). After removal of 4 bases from V and 6 bases from J, the junction contained 2 bases not matched to a gene. CDR3 length equals 14 residues. The CDR3 DNA is TGTGCCAGCAGCTCAGGACAGGGGGCTCAGCCCCAGCATTTT. Amino acid sequence: CASSSGQGAQPQHF. Full variable domain (rest looked up from reference TRBV7-9 and TRBJ1-5): DTGVSQNPRHKITKRGQNVTFRCDPISEHNRLYWYRQTLGQGPEFLTYFQNEAQLEKSRLLSDRFSAERPKGSFSTLEIQRTEQGDSAMYLCASSSGQGAQPQHFGDGTRLSIL.

The chain combines TRBV7-9 with TRBJ1-1; D is unresolved. This CDR3 spans 12 amino acids. CDR1 and CDR2 from the germline V gene are SEHNR and FQNEAQ (reference sequence). Trimming shortened V by 5 bases and J by 7 bases, and 11 bases separated the two germline ends. CDR3: CASSSVGFEAFF. The CDR3 nucleotides are TGTGCCAGCAGCAGCGTAGGGTTTGAAGCTTTCTTT. The variable domain in full, with the rest retrieved from reference TRBV7-9 and TRBJ1-1, is DTGVSQNPRHKITKRGQNVTFRCDPISEHNRLYWYRQTLGQGPEFLTYFQNEAQLEKSRLLSDRFSAERPKGSFSTLEIQRTEQGDSAMYLCASSSVGFEAFFGQGTRLTVV.

This clone was observed a single time. The CDR3 loop is CASSSGTAQTYGYTF. CDR3 bases: TGTGCCAGCAGTTCCGGGACAGCCCAGACCTATGGCTACACCTTC. The chain joins TRBV11-3 to TRBJ1-2, with 7 bases aligning to TRBD1. In germline, CDR1 is SGHNT, CDR2 YENEEA. V lost 6 bases to trimming and J lost 4 bases; unmatched junction nucleotides: 11. This CDR3 has 15 amino acids.

The count of this clone is one. J is TRBJ2-3 and V is TRBV7-9; D is perhaps TRBD1 or TRBD2 (5 bases each). Germline V gives CDR1 SEHNR, CDR2 FQNEAQ (reference sequence). The V and J ends lost 4 bases and 5 bases respectively, with 19 bases between them. The CDR3 length is 16 residues. CDR3 sequence reads: CASSSPAPGPGDTQYF. In DNA, the CDR3 is TGTGCCAGCAGCTCCCCCGCCCCGGGGCCCGGAGATACGCAGTATTTT.

V usage is TRBV10-3 and J usage is TRBJ1-5; weak D call: TRBD1 (5 bases). Between the trimmed V and J ends, which lost 7 bases and 3 bases, there was a span of 10 bases. Germline CDR1 ENHRY, CDR2 SYGVKD. The CDR3 runs 13 residues. Here the CDR3 reads CAIMGEYNQPQHF. CDR3 sequence (DNA): TGTGCCATCATGGGGGAATACAATCAGCCCCAGCATTTT.

The chain has TRBV25-1 and TRBJ1-2; weak D call: TRBD1 (6 bases). Germline CDR1 reads MGHDK; CDR2 reads SYGVNS. Trimming left V 7 bases short and J 0 bases short, with 15 bases between. CDR3 length: 15 residues. Written as DNA, the CDR3 is TGTGCCAGCAATCCCTCGGGGGCCGCTAACTATGGCTACACCTTC. Amino acids: CASNPSGAANYGYTF.

This chain joins TRBV4-3 and TRBJ2-5; 7 nucleotides agree with TRBD2. Trimming removed 4 bases from V and 4 bases from J; junction bases left unmatched: 9. The CDR3 spans 15 residues. CDR1 and CDR2 from the germline V gene are LGHNA and YSLEER. The DNA for the CDR3 is TGCGCCAGCAGCCTCGGGGGGACCCTAGGAGAGACCCAGTACTTC. Translation gives CASSLGGTLGETQYF.

The genes are TRBV2 and TRBJ1-5; maybe TRBD1 (5 bases). The germline V gene encodes CDR1 SNHLY and CDR2 FYNNEI. The germline V and J ends were trimmed by 0 bases and 7 bases, with 10 bases remaining between them. This CDR3 is 14 amino acids long. CDR3 region: CASSEARGGQPQHF. The CDR3 DNA sequence: TGTGCCAGCAGTGAAGCTCGGGGGGGACAGCCCCAGCATTTT.

This clone was detected only once. The J gene is TRBJ2-3, the V gene TRBV21-1; the table's D gene call, TRBD2, was not cross checked with the DNA. TRBV21-1 is listed as a pseudogene. This CDR3 region has 15 residues. This chain's CDR3 is CASSTRTSGGDTQYF. The CDR3 DNA reads as TGTGCCAGCAGCACCAGGACTAGCGGGGGGGATACGCAGTATTTT.

This chain uses TRBV7-9 with TRBJ2-7; D gene unclear. CDR3 length: 12 residues. V was shortened by 5 bases and J by 6 bases, with 11 bases between the two germline ends. The germline V gene has CDR1 SEHNR and CDR2 FQNEAQ (reference sequence). The CDR3 is CASSGSRLEQYF. The CDR3 DNA follows: TGTGCCAGCAGCGGGTCGCGTCTCGAGCAGTACTTC.

V gene TRBV13 combines with J gene TRBJ1-3; D gene ambiguous. V was shortened by 1 base and J by 0 bases, with 10 bases between the two germline ends. The CDR3 covers 16 residues. Germline V CDR1 and CDR2: PRHDT, FYEKMQ (reference sequence). The CDR3: CASSLATQSSGNTIYF. The CDR3 DNA sequence: TGTGCCAGCAGCTTAGCAACTCAGAGCTCTGGAAACACCATATATTTT.

This clone was seen only once. CDR3 region: CASSYQGGGTQYF. The CDR3, as DNA: TGTGCCAGCAGCTACCAGGGTGGGGGGACCCAGTACTTC. The chain links TRBV7-2 to TRBJ2-5; the D gene could be TRBD1 or TRBD2 (5 bases each). The germline V gene has CDR1 SGHTA and CDR2 FQGNSA. With 4 bases removed from V and 7 bases from J, the gap between germline ends came to 13 bases. The length of the CDR3 is 13 residues.

The CDR3 sequence is CSVARSGAYEQFF. The CDR3 DNA reads TGCAGCGTCGCAAGATCGGGGGCATATGAGCAGTTCTTC. The genes are TRBV29-1 and TRBJ2-1, with D perhaps assigned TRBD1 or TRBD2 (6 bases each). The CDR3 length is 13 residues. Trimming took 6 bases from V and 8 from J, leaving 17 bases between them. Germline V gene sequence: CDR1 SQVTM, CDR2 ANQGSEA.

V usage is TRBV6-5 and J usage is TRBJ2-7, with D possibly matching TRBD2 (5 bases). The V gene lost 8 bases and the J gene lost 5 bases, with 16 bases spanning the gap. Germline CDR1 reads MNHEY; CDR2 reads SVGAGI. The CDR3 has 13 amino acids. CDR3 protein: CASHEGDVDEQYF. Here the CDR3 DNA reads TGTGCCAGCCACGAGGGCGATGTAGACGAGCAGTACTTC.

This rearrangement joins TRBV9 to TRBJ2-7; 10 bases are shared with TRBD2. CDR1 and CDR2 (germline): SGDLS, YYNGEE. The CDR3 spans 15 residues. The V gene end was trimmed by 0 bases and the J gene end by 5 bases; junction bases not matched to a gene: 5. CDR3 sequence: CASSVEAGGLDEQYF. In nucleotides, the CDR3 is TGTGCCAGCAGCGTAGAAGCGGGGGGGCTGGACGAGCAGTACTTC.

As DNA, the CDR3 is TGTGCCAGCAGCCAAGATAAACAGGATAATTCACCCCTCCACTTT. Protein: CASSQDKQDNSPLHF. The gene calls are TRBV4-2 and TRBJ1-6; perhaps TRBD1 as D (5 bases). The length of the CDR3 is 15 residues. V was pared by 0 bases and J by 5 bases, with 8 bases between. Germline assignment: CDR1 LGHNA and CDR2 YNFKEQ.

The rearrangement uses TRBV11-2 and TRBJ1-3, with a possible D match to TRBD1 (5 bases). The V gene lost 1 base and the J gene lost 5 bases, with 12 bases spanning the gap. The CDR3 is 15 residues long. Germline-derived CDR1 and CDR2 are SGHAT and FQNNGV. CDR3 nucleotide sequence: TGTGCCAGCAGCTTAGCCCAGGGACGTAGAAACACCATATATTTT. It specifies CASSLAQGRRNTIYF.

This chain connects TRBV24-1 to TRBJ2-2, with 14 bases fitting TRBD2. This CDR3 spans 19 amino acids. V shed 4 bases and J 5 bases; nucleotides not matched to a gene: 11. The germline gives CDR1 KGHDR, CDR2 SFDVKD. CDR3: CATSDQKGLAGVRTGELFF. In DNA form, the CDR3 reads TGTGCCACCAGTGACCAAAAGGGACTAGCGGGGGTAAGGACCGGGGAGCTGTTTTTT.

The V and J genes are TRBV4-3 and TRBJ2-6, with D possibly TRBD2 on 6 matching bases. The CDR3 consists of 15 residues. V lost 1 base and J 12 bases, leaving 16 bases between the germline ends. Germline V lookup: CDR1 LGHNA, CDR2 YSLEER. The CDR3 reads CASSQVGGTARVLTF. The CDR3 DNA reads as TGCGCCAGCAGCCAAGTTGGAGGGACGGCCCGCGTCCTGACTTTC.